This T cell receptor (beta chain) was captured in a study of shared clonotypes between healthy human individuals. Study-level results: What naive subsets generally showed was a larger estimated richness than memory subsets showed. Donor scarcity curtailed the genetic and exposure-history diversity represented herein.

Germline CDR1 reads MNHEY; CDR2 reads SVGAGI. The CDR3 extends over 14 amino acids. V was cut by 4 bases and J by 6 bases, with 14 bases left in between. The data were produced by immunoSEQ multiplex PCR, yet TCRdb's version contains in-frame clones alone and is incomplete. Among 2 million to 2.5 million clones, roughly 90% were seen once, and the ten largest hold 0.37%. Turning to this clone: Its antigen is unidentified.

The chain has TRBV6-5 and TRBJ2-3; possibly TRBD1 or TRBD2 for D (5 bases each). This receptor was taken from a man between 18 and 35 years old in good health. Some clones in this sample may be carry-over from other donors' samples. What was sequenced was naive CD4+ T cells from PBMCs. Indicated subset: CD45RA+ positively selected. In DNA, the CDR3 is TGTGCCAGCAGTTGGGGGATTTCCATGGATACGCAGTATTTT. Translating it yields CASSWGISMDTQYF.